This TCR beta chain was retrieved from a study of cytomegalovirus exposure and HLA in healthy donors. Details on this clone: What it binds is not known.

The CDR3 sequence is 15 residues long. Germline loops: CDR1 SEHNR, CDR2 FQNEAQ (reference sequence). The V end lost 7 bases, the J end lost 0 bases, and 13 bases lay between the germline ends. The PCR had 60 Vbeta and 13 Jbeta primers. The protocol was immunoSEQ multiplex PCR, while the TCRdb copy is restricted to in-frame clones and leaves out a portion. The repertoire consists of a few hundred thousand clones, with approximately 81% occurring once and the leading ten covering 2.9%. Findings and limits, study-wide: According to a later analysis, most TCR beta chains associated with CMV appeared HLA-restricted. Researchers left out some V segments, among them TRBV6-2 and TRBV6-3, as indistinguishable. For presence/absence analyses, sequencing depth was assumed to be roughly uniform across donors. Cytomegalovirus association was assigned to more than 150 TCR beta chains.

This chain joins TRBV7-9 and TRBJ1-3; D is ambiguous. Sequenced material: PBMCs. This TCR was sampled from a man in his thirties or forties in good health and CMV-seronegative. CDR3 residues: CASNLPSSSGNTIYF. CDR3 sequence (DNA): TGTGCCAGCAACCTCCCATCGAGCTCTGGAAACACCATATATTTT. Using reference TRBV7-9 and TRBJ1-3 for the parts outside the CDR3, the full variable domain is DTGVSQNPRHKITKRGQNVTFRCDPISEHNRLYWYRQTLGQGPEFLTYFQNEAQLEKSRLLSDRFSAERPKGSFSTLEIQRTEQGDSAMYLCASNLPSSSGNTIYFGEGSWLTVV.